This T cell receptor beta chain was sequenced in a study of T-cell reconstitution after alpha-beta-depleted transplantation in children. In germline, CDR1 is MDHEN, CDR2 SYDVKM. Between the trimmed V and J ends, which lost 2 bases and 4 bases, there was a span of 8 bases. The CDR3 totals 13 residues. It was with unique molecular identifiers that the TCRbeta library was prepared. Via MiXCR, TCRdb re-called the PCR reads, giving one row per CDR3 protein. The table includes 250,000 to 400,000 distinct CDR3 sequences, 23% detected once. Study results and limitations: Newly generated T cells supplied most T-cell counts and diversity one year post-transplant.

At least ten counts were recorded for this clonotype. The antigen is unknown. The material sequenced was PBMCs, mostly from graft donor cells, taken 180 days after TCRalphabeta/CD19-depleted stem cell transplant. The chain carries TRBV28 and TRBJ2-5, with D hard to call. The clonotype was recovered from a male patient younger than 18 who had a stem cell transplant for acute lymphoblastic leukemia, so the T cells may come from the graft donor. The chain's CDR3 is CASSLRRRETQYF. CDR3 nucleotides: TGTGCCAGCAGTTTAAGACGTAGAGAGACCCAGTACTTC.